The sample holds one count of the clone carrying this T cell receptor beta chain. No antigen is known for it. The sample originates from a study of OX40 agonist ivuxolimab in advanced cancers. Background on the study: The patients received ivuxolimab by intravenous route every 2 weeks at 0.01 to 10 mg/kg. Overall study findings and caveats: Antigen specificity was not determined for the expanded peripheral T cells. Low normalized T-cell clonal expansion was additionally recorded for some nonresponders.

Profiled with immunoSEQ multiplex PCR; TCRdb holds only in-frame clones, not every one. Of 65,000 or so clones in the sample, about 92% were seen once. Baseline was the first blood sampling point, followed by cycle 4 day 1 and cycle 7 day 1. The V and J ends lost 1 base and 5 bases respectively, with 10 bases between them. The germline gives CDR1 LGHNA, CDR2 YNFKEQ. The CDR3 is made up of 14 amino acids. The J gene is TRBJ2-3, the V gene TRBV4-2; D remains unclear. The sequence derives from an adult with an advanced solid tumor such as melanoma, head and neck, liver or kidney cancer. This material consisted of CD4+ or CD8+ T cells sorted from blood, taken in a trial of the OX40 agonist ivuxolimab. CDR3 amino acids: CASSQAAGQDTQYF. The CDR3 DNA sequence: TGTGCCAGCAGCCAAGCAGCTGGTCAAGATACGCAGTATTTT.